What follows are 22 T cell receptor beta chains derived from one specimen sequenced in a study of regulatory T cells in long-lasting Graves disease. Sequencing libraries for TCR beta were prepared with iRepertoire HTBI primers and Arm-PCR of CDR3 regions. In TCRdb, the multiplex PCR reads were re-called with MiXCR into one record per CDR3 protein. Of 350,000 to 450,000 distinct CDR3 sequences in the sample, 16% were seen once. The time point: newly diagnosed GD, antithyroid drugs for less than 3 months. TCR sequences were obtained from RNA taken from PBMCs. These same data were also listed under a study on T cells in Graves' hyperthyroidism and ophthalmopathy.

Here the sequenced sample was peripheral blood mononuclear cells (PBMCs), taken at new diagnosis, from a patient treated with antithyroid drugs. The receptors derive from a man between 35 and 55 years old with Graves disease.

The sample holds a few counts of this clonotype. Written as DNA, the CDR3 is TGTGCCAGTAGACCGGACAGGGGGTTCACTGAAGCTTTCTTT. Protein sequence: CASRPDRGFTEAFF. The chain links TRBV19 to TRBJ1-1; 10 bases map to TRBD1. Germline lookup yields CDR1 LNHDA and CDR2 SQIVND (reference sequence). V lost 6 bases, J lost 4 bases, and 5 bases stayed unmatched. This CDR3 has 14 amino acids. The full variable domain, with the rest looked up from reference TRBV19 and TRBJ1-1, is DGGITQSPKYLFRKEGQNVTLSCEQNLNHDAMYWYRQDPGQGLRLIYYSQIVNDFQKGDIAEGYSVSREKKESFPLTVTSAQKNPTAFYLCASRPDRGFTEAFFGQGTRLTVV.

The table lists this clonotype with many counts. This chain uses TRBV7-3 with TRBJ2-5; D possibly corresponds to TRBD1 (6 bases). V was trimmed by 2 bases and J by 1 base, leaving 8 bases between them. The CDR3 is made up of 14 amino acids. The germline V gene has CDR1 SGHTA and CDR2 FQGTGA. The CDR3 DNA reads TGTGCCAGCAGCTTACAGGGGCCCCAAGAGACCCAGTACTTC. This encodes CASSLQGPQETQYF.

At least ten counts were recorded for this clonotype. The genes are TRBV2 and TRBJ1-6; D call uncertain. The germline V and J ends were trimmed by 2 bases and 10 bases, with 18 bases remaining between them. The CDR3 sequence is 16 residues long. CDR1 and CDR2 (germline): SNHLY, FYNNEI. The DNA of the CDR3 is TGTGCCAGCAGTGAACAGTCGGCCACCCTAGCCTCACCCCTCCACTTT. Protein sequence: CASSEQSATLASPLHF.

This clonotype was detected ten times or more. The chain links TRBV20-1 to TRBJ2-3, with unresolved D. Germline values: CDR1 DFQATT, CDR2 SNEGSKA (reference sequence). The V end was cut by 1 base, the J end by 7 bases, with 6 bases between. The CDR3 has 11 residues. The CDR3 sequence: CSARGQHTQYF. The DNA for the CDR3 is TGCAGTGCTAGAGGTCAACATACGCAGTATTTT.

This clonotype was counted ten times or more. The genes are TRBV11-2 and TRBJ2-5, with no clear D. The CDR3 spans 12 residues. Germline V lookup: CDR1 SGHAT, CDR2 FQNNGV. The V gene lost 7 bases and the J gene lost 5 bases, with 11 bases spanning the gap. The CDR3 here is CASTPSRETQYF. CDR3 bases: TGTGCCAGCACCCCTTCAAGGGAGACCCAGTACTTC.

This clonotype has ten or more counts. V is TRBV3-1 and J is TRBJ1-2; TRBD1 is a possible D gene (5 bases). V shed 3 bases and J shed 4 bases, with 18 bases lying between them. CDR3 size: 16 residues. Germline assignment: CDR1 LGHDT and CDR2 YNNKEL (reference sequence). The chain's CDR3 is CASSQLAGTAIYGYTF. Written as DNA, the CDR3 is TGTGCCAGCAGCCAGCTGGCAGGGACGGCGATCTATGGCTACACCTTC.

V usage is TRBV19 and J usage is TRBJ2-5, with unresolved D. There are 15 residues in the CDR3. V was shortened by 3 bases and J by 5 bases, with 16 bases between the two germline ends. CDR1 is LNHDA, CDR2 SQIVND, per germline (reference sequence). CDR3 amino acids: CASSILLNSRETQYF. Written as DNA, the CDR3 is TGTGCCAGTAGTATTCTCCTTAACTCTAGGGAGACCCAGTACTTC.

This clonotype was counted at least ten times. The gene calls are TRBV19 and TRBJ1-2, with 7 positions matching TRBD1. The V and J ends lost 8 bases and 4 bases, in that order; junction bases with no gene match: 7. CDR1 is LNHDA, CDR2 SQIVND, per germline (reference sequence). The CDR3 consists of 13 residues. In DNA, the CDR3 is TGTGCCAGTTCCCCACAGGGGTTCTATGGCTACACCTTC. Translation gives CASSPQGFYGYTF.

This clonotype has ten or more counts. The chain couples TRBV6-1 to TRBJ2-1; 9 bases fit TRBD2. Germline loops: CDR1 MNHNS, CDR2 SASEGT. Trimming cost V 1 base and J 9 bases; bases outside gene matches: 7. The CDR3 extends over 15 amino acids. CDR3 nucleotide sequence: TGTGCCAGCAGTGAAGAAGGCGGGGGGGCGGGTGAGCAGTTCTTC. This gives the protein CASSEEGGGAGEQFF.

This clonotype appeared many times. The chain links TRBV10-2 to TRBJ2-1; weak D call: TRBD2 (6 bases). Germline CDR1 and CDR2: WSHSY and SAAADI. This CDR3 contains 15 residues. Trimming removed 5 bases from V and 4 bases from J, with 15 bases in between. CDR3 region: CASSNYGGSYNEQFF. CDR3 sequence (DNA): TGCGCCAGCAGTAACTACGGGGGATCATACAATGAGCAGTTCTTC.

This chain connects TRBV4-3 to TRBJ2-2; 8 bases line up with TRBD1. Germline V CDR1 and CDR2: LGHNA, YSLEER. CDR3 length equals 16 residues. V dropped 3 bases and J dropped 6; count of bases not matched to a gene: 9. The CDR3 loop reads CASSHNRGVGAGELFF. The DNA of the CDR3 is TGCGCCAGCAGCCACAACAGGGGGGTGGGCGCCGGGGAGCTGTTTTTT.

This clonotype was seen only a few times. This chain links TRBV7-9 with TRBJ2-5, with D perhaps matching TRBD2 (5 bases). CDR3 length equals 14 residues. V was cut by 2 bases and J by 5 bases, with 12 bases left in between. CDR1 is SEHNR, CDR2 FQNEAQ, per germline (reference sequence). The CDR3 spells CASSLNSQRETQYF. For the CDR3, the DNA is TGTGCCAGCAGCTTAAACTCCCAGCGGGAGACCCAGTACTTC.

The chain joins TRBV24-1 to TRBJ2-3; 8 positions match TRBD1. The V gene's germline CDR1 is KGHDR and CDR2 SFDVKD. V lost 6 bases to trimming and J lost 2 bases; unmatched junction nucleotides: 3. The CDR3 length is 14 residues. The CDR3 loop is CATSRTGITDTQYF. CDR3 nucleotides: TGTGCCACCAGTAGGACAGGGATCACAGATACGCAGTATTTT.

J is TRBJ1-2 and V is TRBV30; 10 bases fit TRBD1. Germline trimming cut 6 bases from V and 0 bases from J; bases unmatched to any gene: 13. The CDR3 totals 17 residues. The germline V gene encodes CDR1 GTSNPN and CDR2 SVGIG (reference sequence). CDR3 residues: CACNLGDRGQPNYGYTF. In DNA form, the CDR3 reads TGTGCCTGCAACCTTGGGGACAGGGGTCAACCTAACTATGGCTACACCTTC.

This clonotype was seen many times. The V call is TRBV7-2, the J call TRBJ2-3, with a possible D match to TRBD2 (7 bases). Trimming removed 5 bases at V and 6 bases at J, with 18 bases between. The CDR3 totals 15 residues. The V gene's germline CDR1 is SGHTA and CDR2 FQGNSA. The CDR3 DNA reads TGTGCCAGCAGCCCTCGGTGGGGGGGCAGGGATACGCAGTATTTT. It codes for CASSPRWGGRDTQYF.

This clonotype was found many times. This chain connects TRBV15 to TRBJ1-5; TRBD1 is a possible D gene (5 bases). Deletions cut 1 base from V and 5 bases from J, with 12 bases between. The V gene's germline CDR1 is LNHNV and CDR2 YYDKDF (reference sequence). CDR3 length: 15 residues. CDR3 nucleotides: TGTGCCACCAGCAGAGGCCGGGGGGAGGATCAGCCCCAGCATTTT. It yields the protein CATSRGRGEDQPQHF.

This clonotype came up many times. This sequence joins TRBV7-2 and TRBJ2-1, with TRBD2 matching 11 bases. Germline loops: CDR1 SGHTA, CDR2 FQGNSA. The CDR3 sequence is 18 residues long. With 7 bases clipped from V and 1 base from J, the junction kept 12 bases outside the gene matches. CDR3 in amino acids: CASTTSLAGGPSYNEQFF. CDR3 coding DNA: TGTGCCAGCACCACATCCTTAGCGGGGGGGCCTTCCTACAATGAGCAGTTCTTC.

This clonotype was picked up many times. This chain connects TRBV10-3 to TRBJ1-1; TRBD1 might be the D (6 bases). With 2 bases removed from V and 9 bases from J, the gap between germline ends came to 16 bases. CDR1 is ENHRY, CDR2 SYGVKD, per germline. The CDR3 loop spans 14 amino acids. The CDR3 spells CAISETQGLMKAFF. The CDR3 DNA sequence: TGTGCCATCAGTGAGACCCAGGGGCTTATGAAAGCTTTCTTT.

There are a few counts of this clonotype. The rearrangement links TRBV4-1 to TRBJ2-2, with D unresolved. The germline V and J ends were trimmed by 7 bases and 5 bases, with 5 bases remaining between them. The CDR3 covers 11 residues. Germline CDR1 is MGHRA and CDR2 is YSYEKL. CDR3 coding DNA: TGCGCCAGCAAAGGGACCGGGGAGCTGTTTTTT. It translates to CASKGTGELFF.

The sample holds many counts of this clonotype. CDR3 coding DNA: TGCAGTGCCACAGGGGGCAGTAATGAAAAACTGTTTTTT. Protein product: CSATGGSNEKLFF. The chain combines TRBV20-1 with TRBJ1-4; 9 bases align to TRBD1. The CDR3 is 13 residues long. Germline CDR1 reads DFQATT; CDR2 reads SNEGSKA (reference sequence). Trimming cost V 6 bases and J 4 bases; bases outside gene matches: 3.

In this sample, this clonotype turned up many times. This rearrangement joins TRBV28 to TRBJ1-6; no clear D gene. Germline-derived CDR1 and CDR2 are MDHEN and SYDVKM. V gave up 6 bases and J gave up 8 bases, with 14 bases separating them. CDR3 length equals 14 residues. The DNA of the CDR3 is TGTGCCAGCAGATTGACTCTTCAGGATTCACCCCTCCACTTT. It is translated as CASRLTLQDSPLHF.

The rearrangement joins TRBV4-3 to TRBJ1-3; D remains ambiguous. The CDR3 length is 16 residues. The germline V gene encodes CDR1 LGHNA and CDR2 YSLEER. V was clipped by 4 bases and J by 4 bases, with 17 bases between them. The CDR3 sequence: CASSPNNRRRGNTIYF. The CDR3 coding sequence is TGCGCCAGCAGCCCCAACAACCGACGGAGAGGAAACACCATATATTTT.